The 5 T cell receptor beta chains below all came from one sample that was sequenced in a study of T cells in Graves' hyperthyroidism and ophthalmopathy. The investigators amplified TCR beta CDR3 regions from RNA transcripts. A set of HTBI primers served as the primers for a first-round RT-PCR of the TCR CDR3. TCRdb re-derived calls from the multiplex PCR reads in MiXCR, one entry per CDR3 protein. The data show hundreds of thousands of distinct CDR3 sequences, roughly 16% seen once. Specimen: blood. These receptors originate from a woman in her thirties or forties with Graves' ophthalmopathy.

In DNA, the CDR3 is TGTGCCAGCAGCCGGACCGGGACACTAAATGAAAAACTGTTTTTT. Protein: CASSRTGTLNEKLFF. This chain connects TRBV7-9 to TRBJ1-4; the D gene is possibly TRBD1 (6 bases). The CDR3 length is 15 residues. CDR1 and CDR2 from the germline V gene are SEHNR and FQNEAQ (reference sequence). The germline V and J ends were trimmed by 5 bases and 5 bases, with 15 bases remaining between them. Based on the CDR3 plus reference TRBV7-9 and TRBJ1-4, the full variable domain is DTGVSQNPRHKITKRGQNVTFRCDPISEHNRLYWYRQTLGQGPEFLTYFQNEAQLEKSRLLSDRFSAERPKGSFSTLEIQRTEQGDSAMYLCASSRTGTLNEKLFFGSGTQLSVL.

Many counts were recorded for this clonotype. This chain uses TRBV7-8 with TRBJ1-2; 9 bases line up with TRBD1. CDR1 is SGHVS and CDR2 is FQNEAQ in the germline V gene. With 0 bases clipped from V and 6 bases from J, the junction kept 2 bases outside the gene matches. CDR3 length: 14 residues. CDR3 sequence: CASSLAQGANGYTF. In DNA, the CDR3 is TGTGCCAGCAGCTTAGCACAGGGGGCAAATGGCTACACCTTC.

This clonotype was seen ten or more times. V is TRBV3-1 and J is TRBJ2-1; 12 bases map to TRBD2. CDR1 and CDR2 (germline): LGHDT, YNNKEL (reference sequence). Germline trimming cut 2 bases from V and 9 bases from J; bases unmatched to any gene: 5. The CDR3 is made up of 15 amino acids. CDR3 nucleotide sequence: TGTGCCAGCAGCCAATCGCTAGCGGGGGGGAGTGAGCAGTTCTTC. Translating it yields CASSQSLAGGSEQFF.

This clonotype has more than one count but fewer than ten. The chain joins TRBV30 to TRBJ2-2; D remains unclear. With 8 bases removed from V and 6 bases from J, the gap between germline ends came to 16 bases. This CDR3 is built from 13 residues. Germline loops: CDR1 GTSNPN, CDR2 SVGIG (reference sequence). CDR3 loop: CAVGLDRAGELFF. CDR3 in DNA: TGTGCCGTTGGCCTAGATCGTGCCGGGGAGCTGTTTTTT.

This chain connects TRBV5-1 to TRBJ2-5; 15 bases are shared with TRBD2. CDR3 length: 21 residues. Germline trimming cut 0 bases from V and 5 bases from J; bases unmatched to any gene: 17. Germline V gives CDR1 SGHRS, CDR2 YFSETQ. The CDR3 reads CASSLDRASGLAGGLLETQYF. CDR3 coding DNA: TGCGCCAGCAGCTTGGATCGTGCTTCGGGACTAGCGGGAGGTTTGTTGGAGACCCAGTACTTC.